This TCR beta chain was captured by sequencing in a study of blood T cell repertoires in COVID-19. Whole-study context: From T cells, B-cell-depleted T cells, or PBMCs came the material, which was cDNA or gDNA.

Original handling: Estimates of nucleated cell counts were drawn from the amplification of reference gene primers. Assay: immunoSEQ multiplex PCR; the TCRdb copy retains only in-frame clones and omits some. V and J calls plus clone size are reproduced from that table; the DNA served to infer D and trimming. The profile shows 150,000 or so clones, around 87% of them singletons. CDR1 is SGHRS, CDR2 YFSETQ, per germline. This CDR3 has 16 amino acids. V lost 1 base to trimming and J lost 7 bases; unmatched junction nucleotides: 10. Input material: peripheral blood. The rearrangement uses TRBV5-1 and TRBJ1-2; TRBD1 matches at 10 bases. The receptor was derived from a man older than 75 with acute or convalescent COVID-19. The DNA for the CDR3 is TGCGCCAGCAGCTTGAGTCTGACAGGGGGCTTTGGTGGCTACACCTTC. Amino acids: CASSLSLTGGFGGYTF.